One sample yielded the 17 T cell receptor beta chains listed below, sequenced in a study of blood T cell repertoires in COVID-19. Sequencing used immunoSEQ multiplex PCR; TCRdb keeps in-frame clones, though not all of them. Counted here are around 75,000 clones, 70% to 85% occurring once; the ten biggest clones make up roughly 15%. The source material was peripheral blood. Every receptor here comes from a man aged 50 or older with COVID-19, enrolled during active disease.

V gene TRBV3-1 (or the pseudogene TRBV3-2) combines with J gene TRBJ1-3; 7 bases agree with TRBD1. The V segment lost 4 bases and the J segment 4 bases; nucleotides outside the gene matches: 4. The CDR3 covers 14 residues. Germline CDR1 LGHDT, CDR2 YNNKEL (reference sequence). In DNA form, the CDR3 reads TGTGCCAGCAGCCCGTCGGGACAGGGAAACACCATATATTTT. Amino acid sequence: CASSPSGQGNTIYF.

This clone is a singleton in its sample. The genes are TRBV27 and TRBJ2-7, with TRBD1 as a possible D gene (5 bases). Trimming cost V 5 bases and J 7 bases, with 18 bases left between them. CDR1 is MNHEY and CDR2 is SMNVEV in the germline V gene (reference sequence). CDR3 length: 14 residues. This CDR3 is CASSSGQGLREQYF. The CDR3 DNA reads as TGTGCCAGCAGTAGTGGGCAGGGTTTGAGGGAGCAGTACTTC.

CDR3 protein: CAWSRTRDSEAFF. The CDR3, as DNA: TGTGCCTGGAGTAGAACTCGGGACAGTGAAGCTTTCTTT. The chain employs TRBV30 and TRBJ1-1; TRBD1 matches 7 bases. Germline V gene lookup returns CDR1 GTSNPN and CDR2 SVGIG (reference sequence). This CDR3 is built from 13 residues. Unmatched junction bases numbered 7, after V lost 2 bases and J lost 7 bases.

The gene calls are TRBV6-1 and TRBJ2-7; 8 nucleotides align to TRBD1. CDR3 length: 15 residues. The germline gives CDR1 MNHNS, CDR2 SASEGT. V shed 3 bases, J shed 4 bases, and the junction held 8 bases outside the gene matches. CDR3 in amino acids: CASSDEITGGYEQYF. In nucleotides, the CDR3 is TGTGCCAGCAGTGATGAAATCACAGGGGGATACGAGCAGTACTTC.

The chain has TRBV18 and TRBJ1-2; TRBD1 matches at 7 bases. CDR3 size: 15 residues. V dropped 3 bases and J dropped 0; count of bases not matched to a gene: 4. CDR1 and CDR2 (germline): KGHSH, LQKENI. The CDR3 region is CASSPGTATNYGYTF. The CDR3 nucleotides read TGTGCCAGCTCACCCGGGACAGCCACTAACTATGGCTACACCTTC. The full variable domain, with the rest looked up from reference TRBV18 and TRBJ1-2, is NAGVMQNPRHLVRRRGQEARLRCSPMKGHSHVYWYRQLPEEGLKFMVYLQKENIIDESGMPKERFSAEFPKEGPSILRIQQVVRGDSAAYFCASSPGTATNYGYTFGSGTRLTVV.

This chain joins TRBV24-1 and TRBJ2-1; 11 bases map to TRBD2. In germline, CDR1 is KGHDR, CDR2 SFDVKD. After removal of 4 bases from V and 11 bases from J, the junction contained 9 bases not matched to a gene. The CDR3 runs to 15 residues. CDR3 amino acids: CATSDRGLAGWKQFF. CDR3 DNA sequence: TGTGCCACCAGTGACCGTGGACTAGCGGGTTGGAAGCAGTTCTTC.

The chain is built from TRBV6-6 and TRBJ2-7; 8 nucleotides line up with TRBD2. V lost 7 bases and J lost 6; bases outside the gene matches: 17. CDR1 MNHNY and CDR2 SVGAGI come from the germline V gene (reference sequence). This CDR3 spans 16 amino acids. The CDR3, as DNA: TGTGCCAGCACCGATCAACTCGGGGGGGCAATCTTCGAGCAGTACTTC. Translation: CASTDQLGGAIFEQYF.

This clone came up once. The V gene is TRBV30, the J gene TRBJ1-3, with D unclear. In germline, CDR1 is GTSNPN, CDR2 SVGIG (reference sequence). Trimming stripped 2 bases from V and 8 bases from J, with 10 bases between. The CDR3 length is 12 residues. This chain's CDR3 is CAWSSFGDTIYF. The CDR3 DNA reads as TGTGCCTGGAGTTCGTTCGGGGACACCATATATTTT.

V gene TRBV27 combines with J gene TRBJ1-3; possible D gene TRBD1, 6 bases. V was shortened by 5 bases and J by 0 bases, with 20 bases between the two germline ends. The CDR3 loop spans 18 amino acids. Germline assignment: CDR1 MNHEY and CDR2 SMNVEV (reference sequence). As DNA, the CDR3 is TGTGCCAGCAGTAGCTCCATTTCCGGGACACCCTCTGGAAACACCATATATTTT. Protein sequence: CASSSSISGTPSGNTIYF.

The chain couples TRBV3-1 (or the pseudogene TRBV3-2) to TRBJ2-4; TRBD1 is a possible D gene (6 bases). CDR3 length: 16 residues. Trimming stripped 3 bases from V and 2 bases from J, with 14 bases between. CDR1 and CDR2 from the germline V gene are LGHDT and YNNKEL (reference sequence). The CDR3 DNA is TGTGCCAGCAGCCAGCCGGACAGTCGCTCCAAAAACATTCAGTACTTC. Translating gives CASSQPDSRSKNIQYF.

This clone was recorded only once. The rearrangement links TRBV21-1 to TRBJ2-7; TRBD1 is the table's D call, not checked against the DNA. TRBV21-1 is given as a pseudogene. The CDR3 sequence is 15 residues long. The CDR3 DNA follows: TGTGCCAGCAGCAAAGGTTCAGGGGGACGGGACGAGCAGTACTTC. It yields the protein CASSKGSGGRDEQYF.

The sample holds one count of this clone. The V gene is TRBV6-4, the J gene TRBJ1-5; 7 bases align to TRBD1. Germline assignment: CDR1 MRHNA and CDR2 SNTAGT. V lost 6 bases and J lost 2; bases outside the gene matches: 13. This CDR3 has 17 amino acids. CDR3 in DNA: TGTGCCAGCAGGGGGGGACAGCGAGGCCTGGGCAATCAGCCCCAGCATTTT. Protein product: CASRGGQRGLGNQPQHF.

The genes are TRBV7-2 and TRBJ2-5; TRBD1 agrees at 7 bases. The V segment lost 5 bases and the J segment 2 bases; nucleotides outside the gene matches: 5. CDR3 length equals 14 residues. From germline, CDR1 is SGHTA and CDR2 FQGNSA. CDR3 sequence reads: CASSVTGQQETQYF. CDR3 nucleotide sequence: TGTGCCAGCAGCGTTACGGGACAGCAAGAGACCCAGTACTTC.

This clone was counted between two and nine times. The rearrangement joins TRBV7-2 to TRBJ1-5; D perhaps matches TRBD1 (5 bases). Germline CDR1 is SGHTA and CDR2 is FQGNSA. This CDR3 comprises 15 residues. V lost 1 base, J lost 1 base, and 8 bases lay in between. This CDR3 is CASSLDGASNQPQHF. Here the CDR3 DNA reads TGTGCCAGCAGCTTAGATGGGGCGAGCAATCAGCCCCAGCATTTT.

The CDR3 DNA reads TGTGCCAGTAGTGGACAGCCCATAAACTATGGCTACACCTTC. Translated: CASSGQPINYGYTF. The chain recombines TRBV19 with TRBJ1-2, with D perhaps matching TRBD1 (6 bases). Trimming removed 5 bases at V and 2 bases at J, with 12 bases between. The CDR3 runs to 14 residues. CDR1 and CDR2 from the germline V gene are LNHDA and SQIVND (reference sequence).

This chain connects TRBV6-2 or TRBV6-3 to TRBJ1-1; D gene uncertain. The CDR3 runs 18 residues. V lost 2 bases to trimming and J lost 1 base, with 20 bases between them. The germline gives CDR1 MNHEY, CDR2 SVGEGT. The CDR3 nucleotides are TGTGCCAGCAGTTACGAGCAATTCACGGGAGCATGGAACACTGAAGCTTTCTTT. Amino acids: CASSYEQFTGAWNTEAFF.

V is TRBV7-9 and J is TRBJ1-4, with 10 bases identical to TRBD1. The CDR3 has 17 amino acids. The V segment lost 1 base and the J segment 5 bases; nucleotides outside the gene matches: 7. Per the germline V gene, CDR1 is SEHNR and CDR2 is FQNEAQ (reference sequence). The CDR3 bases are TGTGCCAGCAGCTTAGTGGGACAGGGGCCGTTAAATGAAAAACTGTTTTTT. This encodes CASSLVGQGPLNEKLFF.